This T cell receptor beta chain was observed in a study of blood T cells in healthy people across ages. This clonotype was observed a few times. CDR1 and CDR2 from the germline V gene are SGHRS and YFSETQ. The V and J ends lost 1 base and 6 bases respectively, with 14 bases between them. This CDR3 is 15 amino acids long. Together with a sample-barcoded 5' primer, a J-beta primer mix was included in a second PCR lasting about 7 to 12 cycles. MiXCR, run by TCRdb on the 5' RACE reads, gives a single entry per CDR3 protein. The sample holds some 710,000 distinct CDR3 sequences, about 20% seen once. The chain has TRBV5-1 and TRBJ1-5; D is undetermined. Sample: blood. The TCR originated in a man between 70 and 80 years old in good health. The DNA for the CDR3 is TGCGCCAGCAGCTTGACAGCTTTGTCGGGTCAGCCCCAGCATTTT. This codes for CASSLTALSGQPQHF. Together with reference TRBV5-1 and TRBJ1-5, the CDR3 gives the full variable domain: KAGVTQTPRYLIKTRGQQVTLSCSPISGHRSVSWYQQTPGQGLQFLFEYFSETQRNKGNFPGRFSGRQFSNSRSEMNVSTLELGDSALYLCASSLTALSGQPQHFGDGTRLSIL.